Listed below are T cell receptor beta chains from one sample, sequenced in a study of control samples from healthy donors and cancer patients. Clones were read by immunoSEQ multiplex PCR, and TCRdb kept only the in-frame ones, dropping some. The sample holds around 100,000 clones; about 86% are singletons and the top ten take 13% to 15%. Sequenced sample: blood. Receptors originate from a man younger than 45 in good health. The CDR3 runs from the conserved cysteine through the conserved F or W. D genes are given only for firm matches. Not every row has a clone size; where given, it reads once, few, many or a size class.

J gene	V gene	D gene	clone size	CDR3 protein	CDR3 DNA
TRBJ1-6	TRBV7-9	.	.	CASSLEGRPNNSPLHF	TGTGCCAGCAGCTTAGAGGGACGGCCTAATAATTCACCCCTCCACTTT
TRBJ1-6	TRBV4-3	TRBD1	.	CASSQELLGTANSPLHF	TGCGCCAGCAGCCAAGAGCTCCTAGGGACAGCTAATTCACCCCTCCACTTT
TRBJ2-1	TRBV7-9	.	.	CASILGGTSSYNEQFF	TGTGCCAGCATCTTAGGAGGGACGAGCTCCTACAATGAGCAGTTCTTC
TRBJ1-1	TRBV27	.	.	CASSTTGRGAATEAFF	TGTGCCAGCAGCACAACAGGGCGGGGGGCTGCCACTGAAGCTTTCTTT
TRBJ2-2	TRBV10-1	.	.	CASSHTNLGGGIGTGELFF	TGCGCCAGCAGTCATACTAATTTAGGGGGTGGAATTGGAACCGGGGAGCTGTTTTTT
TRBJ2-3	TRBV5-4	.	.	CASSLNLGVSTDTQYF	TGTGCCAGCAGCCTAAACCTTGGAGTCAGCACAGATACGCAGTATTTT
TRBJ1-5	TRBV6-4	.	.	CASSAQASNQPQHF	TGTGCCAGCAGTGCCCAGGCTAGCAATCAGCCCCAGCATTTT
TRBJ1-1	TRBV29-1	.	.	CSVRRMNTEAFF	TGCAGCGTACGGCGGATGAACACTGAAGCTTTCTTT
TRBJ1-5	TRBV19	.	.	CASSTYYDSNQPQHF	TGTGCCAGTAGTACATACTACGATAGCAATCAGCCCCAGCATTTT
TRBJ2-3	TRBV6-5	.	.	CASTPHGGTDTQYF	TGTGCCAGCACCCCCCATGGGGGCACAGATACGCAGTATTTT
TRBJ2-3	TRBV19	TRBD2	.	CASKAVGGSSADTQYF	TGTGCCTCTAAGGCGGTAGGCGGGAGCTCGGCAGATACGCAGTATTTT
TRBJ1-5	TRBV3-1/TRBV3-2	.	.	CASSQRRSNQPQHF	TGTGCCAGCAGCCAACGCCGGAGCAATCAGCCCCAGCATTTT
TRBJ2-7	TRBV21-1	.	.	CASSNDRQPTYEQYF	TGTGCCAGCAGCAACGACAGACAACCCACCTACGAGCAGTACTTC
TRBJ2-1	TRBV7-7	TRBD2	once	CASSVGLAGVNEQFF	TGTGCCAGCAGCGTAGGACTAGCGGGAGTTAATGAGCAGTTCTTC
TRBJ2-5	TRBV14	.	.	CASTATGQETQYF	TGTGCCAGCACCGCAACAGGTCAAGAGACCCAGTACTTC
TRBJ2-7	TRBV7-9	TRBD1	.	CASRQTGDSRYEQYF	TGTGCCAGCAGGCAAACAGGGGACAGTAGATACGAGCAGTACTTC
TRBJ1-1	TRBV5-4	.	.	CASSLATGNTEAFF	TGTGCCAGCAGCTTAGCGACAGGGAACACTGAAGCTTTCTTT
TRBJ1-2	TRBV7-9	TRBD1	.	CASSQGQGANGYTF	TGTGCCAGCAGCCAAGGACAGGGGGCGAATGGCTACACCTTC
TRBJ2-1	TRBV11-3	TRBD1	.	CASSARARTGDEQFF	TGTGCCAGCAGCGCGAGAGCGAGGACAGGGGATGAGCAGTTCTTC
TRBJ1-1	TRBV27	.	.	CASSFRTRTMNTEAFF	TGTGCCAGCAGTTTTAGGACCCGTACCATGAACACTGAAGCTTTCTTT
TRBJ2-2	TRBV3-1/TRBV3-2	TRBD2	.	CASSHSAGVYTGELFF	TGTGCCAGCAGCCACTCAGCGGGAGTGTACACCGGGGAGCTGTTTTTT
TRBJ2-3	TRBV7-3	TRBD2	.	CASSLGLAGADTQYF	TGTGCCAGCAGCTTGGGACTAGCGGGAGCAGATACGCAGTATTTT
TRBJ1-1	TRBV24-1	.	.	CEHENTEAFF	TGTGAACACGAGAACACTGAAGCTTTCTTT
TRBJ1-4	TRBV23-1	TRBD1	.	CASSQSVPGQGGHEKLFF	TGCGCCAGCAGTCAGTCAGTCCCGGGACAGGGAGGACATGAAAAACTGTTTTTT
TRBJ2-1	TRBV30	.	.	CAWSVITPANEQFF	TGTGCCTGGAGTGTAATTACCCCGGCCAATGAGCAGTTCTTC
TRBJ2-2	TRBV4-3	TRBD1	.	CASSQETGIGELFF	TGCGCCAGCAGCCAAGAGACAGGGATCGGGGAGCTGTTTTTT
TRBJ2-5	TRBV13	TRBD1	.	CASGRDRRETQYF	TGTGCCAGCGGCCGGGACAGGCGAGAGACCCAGTACTTC
TRBJ2-7	TRBV23-1	TRBD2	.	CASSQSELASFYEQYF	TGCGCCAGCAGTCAATCGGAACTAGCGAGCTTCTACGAGCAGTACTTC
TRBJ1-2	TRBV5-1	.	few	CASSLAKAGSYGYTF	TGCGCCAGCAGCTTGGCCAAAGCGGGTTCCTATGGCTACACCTTC
TRBJ2-1	TRBV19	.	.	CASSILGNYNEQFF	TGTGCCAGTAGTATCCTAGGGAACTACAATGAGCAGTTCTTC
TRBJ2-1	TRBV7-9	.	.	CASSFSAIGNEQFF	TGTGCCAGCAGCTTCTCGGCTATAGGGAATGAGCAGTTCTTC
TRBJ2-7	TRBV11-2	.	.	CASSLVASVFGEQYF	TGTGCCAGCAGCTTAGTAGCCAGCGTGTTCGGCGAGCAGTACTTC
TRBJ2-3	TRBV5-4	TRBD1	.	CASSLLDRGLPDTQYF	TGTGCCAGCAGCTTGCTGGACAGGGGGCTACCAGATACGCAGTATTTT
TRBJ2-3	TRBV2	.	.	CASITGGLSTDTQYF	TGTGCCAGCATCACCGGGGGGCTGAGCACAGATACGCAGTATTTT
TRBJ2-2	TRBV4-3	.	.	CASSQVISGVDGELFF	TGCGCCAGCAGCCAAGTAATTTCAGGGGTGGACGGGGAGCTGTTTTTT
TRBJ1-2	TRBV9	.	.	CASSTPGHQGYTF	TGTGCCAGCAGCACCCCGGGTCACCAGGGCTACACCTTC
TRBJ2-5	TRBV7-7	.	.	CASSLGTIQETQYF	TGTGCCAGCAGCTTAGGGACTATACAAGAGACCCAGTACTTC